Below, 18 T cell receptor beta chains from the same sample are listed, as sequenced in a study of blood T cell repertoires in COVID-19. Assay used: immunoSEQ multiplex PCR; TCRdb lists only in-frame clones, some missing. The sample consists of fewer than 110,000 clones, about 89% of them appearing once. Sequencing input: peripheral blood. The receptors originated from a woman under 40 with acute or convalescent COVID-19.

The chain couples TRBV5-1 to TRBJ2-2; TRBD1 matches 8 bases. The CDR3 sequence is 15 residues long. Germline V gives CDR1 SGHRS, CDR2 YFSETQ. V was clipped by 0 bases and J by 6 bases; unmatched bases: 4. Here the CDR3 reads CASSLVVTGAGELFF. CDR3 nucleotide sequence: TGCGCCAGCAGCTTGGTGGTGACAGGGGCCGGGGAGCTGTTTTTT.

The chain couples TRBV18 to TRBJ2-7; 9 positions match TRBD1. V was pared by 1 base and J by 3 bases, with 7 bases of the junction left unmatched. The CDR3 spans 16 residues. Germline V gene data show CDR1 as KGHSH and CDR2 as LQKENI. The CDR3 DNA sequence: TGTGCCAGCTCACCACAAACACCGGGACAGGGCTACGAGCAGTACTTC. It translates to CASSPQTPGQGYEQYF.

This clone was seen a single time. V is TRBV11-2 and J is TRBJ1-6; a possible D gene is TRBD1 (5 bases). The CDR3 runs 15 residues. Germline assignment: CDR1 SGHAT and CDR2 FQNNGV. V was cut by 5 bases and J by 9 bases, with 17 bases left in between. In DNA form, the CDR3 reads TGTGCCAGCAGCGTGGGGCCCGGGGGAGGTTCACCCCTCCACTTT. The encoded protein is CASSVGPGGGSPLHF.

Notes on this clone: In the same sample, other DNA sequences code for this CDR3. This chain joins TRBV30 and TRBJ1-2; D is perhaps TRBD1 (5 bases). V was cut by 1 base and J by 1 base, with 7 bases left in between. Per germline, CDR1 GTSNPN and CDR2 SVGIG (reference sequence). This CDR3 has 13 amino acids. The CDR3 protein is CAWSAQGNYGYTF. Written as DNA, the CDR3 is TGTGCCTGGAGTGCGCAGGGTAACTATGGCTACACCTTC.

The chain combines TRBV28 with TRBJ2-5; TRBD1 might be the D (6 bases). The CDR3 is 14 residues long. Per germline, CDR1 MDHEN and CDR2 SYDVKM. V was clipped by 6 bases and J by 5 bases, with 16 bases between them. The DNA for the CDR3 is TGTGCCAGCAGCTTCAGACAGGCTGGGGAGACCCAGTACTTC. Translated: CASSFRQAGETQYF.

The chain is built from TRBV4-1 and TRBJ2-7, with 7 bases fitting TRBD1. The CDR3 has 17 residues. V was pared by 1 base and J by 7 bases, with 16 bases of the junction left unmatched. Germline V CDR1 and CDR2: MGHRA, YSYEKL. CDR3 sequence reads: CASSQARGQTFGWEQYF. Written as DNA, the CDR3 is TGCGCCAGCAGCCAAGCTAGGGGACAGACGTTTGGGTGGGAGCAGTACTTC.

The chain employs TRBV7-9 and TRBJ2-7, with a possible D match to TRBD2 (6 bases). Deletions cut 3 bases from V and 2 bases from J, with 11 bases between. The CDR3 consists of 14 residues. Germline V gives CDR1 SEHNR, CDR2 FQNEAQ (reference sequence). This chain's CDR3 is CASSFTSLPYEQYF. As DNA, the CDR3 is TGTGCCAGCAGCTTCACTAGCTTGCCCTACGAGCAGTACTTC.

The genes are TRBV20-1 and TRBJ1-4; D is unclear. Trimming took 3 bases from V and 4 from J, leaving 6 bases between them. CDR3 length equals 12 residues. Germline V gives CDR1 DFQATT, CDR2 SNEGSKA (reference sequence). The CDR3 region has the DNA TGCAGTGCTAGTCAGGATAATGAAAAACTGTTTTTT. This encodes CSASQDNEKLFF.

A single count supports this clone. The V and J genes are TRBV5-1 and TRBJ2-1, with TRBD1 as a possible D gene (5 bases). The germline V gene encodes CDR1 SGHRS and CDR2 YFSETQ. The V and J ends lost 0 bases and 12 bases respectively, with 16 bases between them. This CDR3 region has 14 residues. CDR3 bases: TGCGCCAGCAGCTTGGGGTCAGGGCTACTGGGGCAGTTCTTC. It yields the protein CASSLGSGLLGQFF.

The V gene is TRBV18, the J gene TRBJ2-1; 7 nucleotides align to TRBD2. This CDR3 is 13 amino acids long. V lost 5 bases, J lost 6 bases, and 4 bases stayed unmatched. Germline V gene data show CDR1 as KGHSH and CDR2 as LQKENI. The CDR3 region is CASSSGTTNEQFF. Here the CDR3 DNA reads TGTGCCAGCTCATCCGGGACTACCAATGAGCAGTTCTTC. The full variable domain, rest sourced from reference TRBV18 and TRBJ2-1, is NAGVMQNPRHLVRRRGQEARLRCSPMKGHSHVYWYRQLPEEGLKFMVYLQKENIIDESGMPKERFSAEFPKEGPSILRIQQVVRGDSAAYFCASSSGTTNEQFFGPGTRLTVL.

V usage is TRBV9 and J usage is TRBJ2-7; possible D gene TRBD2, 5 bases. The V end lost 7 bases, the J end lost 6 bases, and 8 bases lay between the germline ends. Germline CDR1 is SGDLS and CDR2 is YYNGEE. The CDR3 is 10 amino acids. The CDR3 protein is CASRGGEQYF. The CDR3 bases are TGTGCCAGCCGGGGTGGCGAGCAGTACTTC.

This sequence joins TRBV28 and TRBJ2-1, with D possibly TRBD1 on 6 matching bases. Trimming cost V 8 bases and J 7 bases, with 9 bases left between them. Germline CDR1 reads MDHEN; CDR2 reads SYDVKM. The length of the CDR3 is 11 residues. DNA of the CDR3: TGTGCCAGCGGGGGCGGGAATGAGCAGTTCTTC. Translating gives CASGGGNEQFF.

This CDR3 is CATSDFADQPQHF. As DNA, the CDR3 is TGTGCCACCAGTGATTTTGCGGATCAGCCCCAGCATTTT. This sequence joins TRBV24-1 and TRBJ1-5; no reliable D call. CDR3 size: 13 residues. Germline CDR1 and CDR2: KGHDR and SFDVKD. V shed 1 base and J shed 5 bases, with 5 bases lying between them.

This clone was seen only once. The chain joins TRBV28 to TRBJ1-1, with unresolved D. The V end lost 4 bases, the J end lost 3 bases, and 12 bases lay between the germline ends. This CDR3 region has 14 residues. Per germline, CDR1 MDHEN and CDR2 SYDVKM. The CDR3 nucleotides read TGTGCCAGCAGTTCGTCAGCGGGATACACTGAAGCTTTCTTT. Protein product: CASSSSAGYTEAFF. Supplemented by reference TRBV28 and TRBJ1-1, the full variable domain reads DVKVTQSSRYLVKRTGEKVFLECVQDMDHENMFWYRQDPGLGLRLIYFSYDVKMKEKGDIPEGYSVSREKKERFSLILESASTNQTSMYLCASSSSAGYTEAFFGQGTRLTVV.

The chain recombines TRBV11-3 with TRBJ1-1; weak D call: TRBD1 (6 bases). Trimming left V 5 bases short and J 2 bases short, with 15 bases between. This CDR3 contains 15 residues. Per germline, CDR1 SGHNT and CDR2 YENEEA. For the CDR3, the DNA is TGTGCCAGCAGCCCGGGAAAGGGACACAACACTGAAGCTTTCTTT. Translated: CASSPGKGHNTEAFF.

The chain uses TRBV11-1 and TRBJ2-7, with TRBD2 as a possible D gene (6 bases). The CDR3 has 13 amino acids. V lost 5 bases and J lost 12, with 20 bases in between. CDR1 and CDR2 (germline): SGHAT, FQDESV (reference sequence). CDR3 bases: TGTGCCAGCAGCACCCGGACTGTCTCCGGGGGGTACTTC. Protein: CASSTRTVSGGYF.

The chain has TRBV28 and TRBJ1-6; the match to TRBD1 covers 9 bases. Per germline, CDR1 MDHEN and CDR2 SYDVKM. There are 18 residues in the CDR3. V trimming: 5 bases; J trimming: 2 bases; junction bases outside the gene matches: 10. The CDR3 is CASSKPGQGLPYNSPLHF. CDR3 bases: TGTGCCAGCAGTAAGCCGGGACAGGGCCTCCCCTATAATTCACCCCTCCACTTT.

The chain uses TRBV5-6 and TRBJ1-4, with a weak D call TRBD1 (6 bases). The CDR3 loop spans 17 amino acids. Germline V gene lookup returns CDR1 SGHDT and CDR2 YYEEEE. V was clipped by 3 bases and J by 0 bases, with 15 bases between them. The CDR3 reads CASSSKGVPATNEKLFF. Here the CDR3 DNA reads TGTGCCAGCAGCTCAAAGGGGGTGCCCGCAACTAATGAAAAACTGTTTTTT.